Listed below are T cell receptor beta chains from one sample, sequenced in a study of CD8+ T cells in alopecia areata. TCRdb's copy holds only in-frame clones and misses some; the assay was immunoSEQ multiplex PCR. The sample lists 150,000 to 200,000 clones; 55% to 75% were seen once. The sequences come from CD4+ T cells sorted from blood, collected at week 4, from a patient treated with tofacitinib. These receptors all come from a human donor with alopecia areata. CDR3s include the opening cysteine and the closing phenylalanine or tryptophan. A D gene is named only where the DNA matches it firmly. Part of the rows lack a size; the others show once, few, many or a class for expanded clones.

>TRBV6-1|-|TRBJ2-7|-
TGTGCCAGCAGTGGGGCAGGGAAGACCTACGAGCAGTACTTC
CASSGAGKTYEQYF
>TRBV4-1|-|TRBJ1-1|-
TGCGCCAGCAGCCAACCCAAGGAAGGTCTTGAAGCTTTCTTT
CASSQPKEGLEAFF
>TRBV29-1|-|TRBJ1-1|-
TGCAGCGTTACAGGCGCTTCGGGCACTGAAGCTTTCTTT
CSVTGASGTEAFF
>TRBV6-6|-|TRBJ2-5|-
TGTGCCAGCGGATCGGGCCTACAAGAGACCCAGTACTTC
CASGSGLQETQYF
>TRBV29-1|TRBD1|TRBJ1-6|few
TGCAGCGCCGGACAGGGGGGAGATTCACCCCTCCACTTT
CSAGQGGDSPLHF
>TRBV9|-|TRBJ1-4|-
TGTGCCAGCAGCCCCCCGGGGGGTGAAAAACTGTTTTTT
CASSPPGGEKLFF
>TRBV10-3|-|TRBJ2-5|-
TGTGCCTCCCAGGGACGTCCGGAAGAGACCCAGTACTTC
CASQGRPEETQYF
>TRBV29-1|TRBD1|TRBJ2-3|once
TGCAGCGTCCGGACAGGGACAGATACGCAGTATTTT
CSVRTGTDTQYF
>TRBV27|-|TRBJ2-6|-
TGTGCCAGCACACCCACCCTCTCTGGGGCCAACGTCCTGACTTTC
CASTPTLSGANVLTF
>TRBV25-1|-|TRBJ2-6|-
TGTGCCAGCAGTGATTCGGGCTCTGGGGCCAACGTCCTGACTTTC
CASSDSGSGANVLTF
>TRBV30|TRBD2|TRBJ2-1|few
TGTGCTGGAACTCTAGCGGGGGGTCCCAATGAGCAGTTCTTC
CAGTLAGGPNEQFF
>TRBV6-6|TRBD1|TRBJ1-1|few
TGTGCCAGCAGTTACCTCAGGACAGGAGAACTTGAAGCTTTCTTT
CASSYLRTGELEAFF
>TRBV18|TRBD1|TRBJ2-1|-
TGTGCCAGCTCACCTGGACAGGGCTTTTACAATGAGCAGTTCTTC
CASSPGQGFYNEQFF
>TRBV27|-|TRBJ2-2|once
TGTGCCAGCAGTCGAGGAAGGGACACCGGGGAGCTGTTTTTT
CASSRGRDTGELFF
>TRBV19|-|TRBJ1-5|-
TGTGCCAGTAGTGGTTTAAATCAGCCCCAGCATTTT
CASSGLNQPQHF
>TRBV2|-|TRBJ2-2|-
TGTGCCAGCAGAGTCGGGAAGAACACCGGGGAGCTGTTTTTT
CASRVGKNTGELFF
>TRBV29-1|-|TRBJ1-2|-
TGCAGCTCAAGACAGAACTATGGCTACACCTTC
CSSRQNYGYTF
>TRBV11-2|TRBD2|TRBJ2-5|few
TGTGCCAGCAGCTCTACCGGGGGGCAAGAGACCCAGTACTTC
CASSSTGGQETQYF
>TRBV30|TRBD1|TRBJ1-2|few
TGTGCCTGGAGTCAACAGGGGGCACGTGGCTACACCTTC
CAWSQQGARGYTF
>TRBV25-1|-|TRBJ2-1|-
TGTGCCAGCAGTGCCGCCGTAGGAGCGGGTAGCTCCTACAATGAGCAGTTCTTC
CASSAAVGAGSSYNEQFF
>TRBV15|-|TRBJ1-2|-
TGTGCCACCAGCAGAGAAAGATATGGCTACACCTTC
CATSRERYGYTF
>TRBV18|-|TRBJ1-5|-
TGTGCCAGCTCACCCGGGGGTAGCAATCAGCCCCAGCATTTT
CASSPGGSNQPQHF
>TRBV29-1|-|TRBJ2-7|few
TGCAGCGTTGTGCGAAGGGGGGTCCTCCCCTCCTACGAGCAGTACTTC
CSVVRRGVLPSYEQYF
>TRBV25-1|-|TRBJ2-1|-
TGTACCGATCCCGGGATCCCCCATGAGCAGTTCTTC
CTDPGIPHEQFF
>TRBV29-1|-|TRBJ2-5|-
TGCAGCGTTGACCGTGGAGGAGGGGAGACCCAGTACTTC
CSVDRGGGETQYF
>TRBV5-1|-|TRBJ1-2|-
TGCGCCAGCAGCTCAGGGACAATCTATGGCTACACCTTC
CASSSGTIYGYTF
>TRBV5-1|TRBD1|TRBJ1-1|-
TGCGCCAGCAGCTTGGCCGGGACAGGGAACACTGAAGCTTTCTTT
CASSLAGTGNTEAFF
>TRBV5-1|-|TRBJ2-5|-
TGCGCCAGCAGCTTTGAGGGAGAGACCCAGTACTTC
CASSFEGETQYF
>TRBV7-9|TRBD1|TRBJ2-5|-
TGTGCCAGCAGCCCACGACAGGGGGATCAAGAGACCCAGTACTTC
CASSPRQGDQETQYF
>TRBV29-1|TRBD1|TRBJ2-1|few
TGCAGCGTTGTGGGGGGACAGGGAGTCGATGAGCAGTTCTTC
CSVVGGQGVDEQFF
>TRBV2|TRBD1|TRBJ1-2|-
TGTGCCAGCGGGGCAGGACAGGGGAACTATGGCTACACCTTC
CASGAGQGNYGYTF
>TRBV5-1|TRBD1|TRBJ2-7|few
TGCGCCAGCAGCTTGTCGACAGGGGTCCGAGAGCAGTACTTC
CASSLSTGVREQYF
>TRBV5-1|-|TRBJ2-5|-
TGCGCCAGCAGCGCGACACCACAAGAGACCCAGTACTTC
CASSATPQETQYF
>TRBV7-2|TRBD1|TRBJ2-3|-
TGTGCCAGCAGCTTAAGGCCAGGGGGCCCAGATACGCAGTATTTT
CASSLRPGGPDTQYF
>TRBV29-1|TRBD1|TRBJ1-3|few
TGCAGCACACGGACAGGGGCTGGAAACACCATATATTTT
CSTRTGAGNTIYF
>TRBV29-1|-|TRBJ2-1|once
TGCAGCGCCCTCCTTCGGGATGAGCAGTTCTTC
CSALLRDEQFF
>TRBV30|-|TRBJ2-5|-
TGTGCCTGGAAACGTGGGGTGAGAGAGACCCAGTACTTC
CAWKRGVRETQYF
>TRBV7-9|-|TRBJ1-2|-
TGTGCCAGCAGCTTAATTGGGGGAGCTAACTATGGCTACACCTTC
CASSLIGGANYGYTF
>TRBV2|-|TRBJ1-1|-
TGTGCCAGCAGGGACGGGGCGAACACTGAAGCTTTCTTT
CASRDGANTEAFF
>TRBV29-1|-|TRBJ1-2|-
TGCAGCACAAACAGGGAAGACGGCTACACCTTC
CSTNREDGYTF
>TRBV29-1|TRBD2|TRBJ2-7|-
TGCAGCGCTGGACTAGCATCCGAGCAGTACTTC
CSAGLASEQYF
>TRBV5-1|-|TRBJ2-2|-
TGCGCCAGCAGCTCCGGGACAAACACCGGGGAGCTGTTTTTT
CASSSGTNTGELFF
>TRBV29-1|TRBD1|TRBJ2-5|-
TGCAGCGGCCGGGACAGGGTATTCGAGACCCAGTACTTC
CSGRDRVFETQYF
>TRBV7-2|-|TRBJ1-2|-
TGTGCCAGCCTACCCCTACCCGGGGTTCACTATGGCTACACCTTC
CASLPLPGVHYGYTF
>TRBV27|-|TRBJ2-7|-
TGTGCCAGCAGTAGACGGGGTTCGATCTCCTACGAGCAGTACTTC
CASSRRGSISYEQYF
>TRBV5-1|-|TRBJ2-4|-
TGCGCCAGCAGCTTGGGGGTTGGGGACCAGTACTTC
CASSLGVGDQYF
>TRBV29-1|TRBD1|TRBJ2-7|-
TGCAGCGTTTCTAGGACAGGGGGCAACGAGCAGTACTTC
CSVSRTGGNEQYF
>TRBV23-1|-|TRBJ1-2|-
TGCGCCAGCAGTCAATCTAACCCAGGGCGCTATGGCTACACCTTC
CASSQSNPGRYGYTF
>TRBV14|-|TRBJ2-7|-
TGTGCCAGCAGCCAAACAGGCTACGAGCAGTACTTC
CASSQTGYEQYF
>TRBV2|TRBD2|TRBJ2-3|-
TGTGCCAGCAATGCGGGGGTCACAGATACGCAGTATTTT
CASNAGVTDTQYF
>TRBV19|-|TRBJ2-6|-
TGTGCCAGTAGTACCCCCGGGGGATCCGGGGCCAACGTCCTGACTTTC
CASSTPGGSGANVLTF
>TRBV2|TRBD1|TRBJ2-7|-
TGTGCCAGCAGTGGGAAAACAGGGGGCTCTAACGAGCAGTACTTC
CASSGKTGGSNEQYF
>TRBV7-9|-|TRBJ2-3|-
TGTGCCAGCAGCTTAGCTAGCACAGATACGCAGTATTTT
CASSLASTDTQYF
>TRBV6-5|-|TRBJ1-2|-
TGTGCCGTTGGGCAGGGTCATAACTATGGCTACACCTTC
CAVGQGHNYGYTF